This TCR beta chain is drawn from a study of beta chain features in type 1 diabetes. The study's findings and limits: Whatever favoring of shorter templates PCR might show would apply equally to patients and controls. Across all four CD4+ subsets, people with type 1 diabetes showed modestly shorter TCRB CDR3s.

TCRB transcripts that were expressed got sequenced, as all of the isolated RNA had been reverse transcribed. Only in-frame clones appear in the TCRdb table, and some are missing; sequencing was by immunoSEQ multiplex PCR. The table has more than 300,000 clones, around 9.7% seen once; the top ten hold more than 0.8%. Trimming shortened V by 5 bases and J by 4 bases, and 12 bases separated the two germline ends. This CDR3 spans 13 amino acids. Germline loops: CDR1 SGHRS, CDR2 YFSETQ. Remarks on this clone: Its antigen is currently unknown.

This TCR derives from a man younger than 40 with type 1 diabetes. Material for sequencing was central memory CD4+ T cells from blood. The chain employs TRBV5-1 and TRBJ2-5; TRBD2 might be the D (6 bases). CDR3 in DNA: TGCGCCAGCAGTGAGGAGGGAGGAGAGACCCAGTACTTC. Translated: CASSEEGGETQYF.